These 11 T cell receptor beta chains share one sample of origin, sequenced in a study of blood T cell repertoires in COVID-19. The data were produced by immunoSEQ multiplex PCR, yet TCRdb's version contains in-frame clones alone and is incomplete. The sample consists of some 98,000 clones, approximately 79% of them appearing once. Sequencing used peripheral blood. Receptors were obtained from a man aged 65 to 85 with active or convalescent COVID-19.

CDR3 sequence: CASTSSGFTDTQYF. The CDR3 nucleotides are TGTGCCAGCACCTCCTCGGGGTTCACAGATACGCAGTATTTT. This chain uses TRBV3-1 (or the pseudogene TRBV3-2) with TRBJ2-3, with a tentative D call TRBD2 (5 bases). Per the germline V gene, CDR1 is LGHDT and CDR2 is YNNKEL (reference sequence). The CDR3 has 14 amino acids. Trimming removed 7 bases at V and 2 bases at J, with 13 bases between.

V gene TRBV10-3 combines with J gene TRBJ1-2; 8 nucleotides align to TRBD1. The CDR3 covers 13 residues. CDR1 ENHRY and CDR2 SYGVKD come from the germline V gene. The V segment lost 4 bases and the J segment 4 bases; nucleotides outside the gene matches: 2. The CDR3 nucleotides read TGTGCCATCAGTGGACAGGGGTCCTATGGCTACACCTTC. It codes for CAISGQGSYGYTF.

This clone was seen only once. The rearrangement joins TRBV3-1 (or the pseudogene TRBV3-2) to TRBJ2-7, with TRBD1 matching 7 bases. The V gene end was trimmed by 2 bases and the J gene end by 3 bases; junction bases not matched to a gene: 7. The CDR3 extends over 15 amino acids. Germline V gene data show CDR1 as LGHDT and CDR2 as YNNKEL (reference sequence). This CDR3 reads CASSQTTGQIYEQYF. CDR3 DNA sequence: TGTGCCAGCAGCCAAACGACGGGACAGATCTACGAGCAGTACTTC.

Here the CDR3 DNA reads TGCAGCGTTGAAATTCCAGGCGGGCAAGCTTTCTTT. Amino acids: CSVEIPGGQAFF. The chain combines TRBV29-1 with TRBJ1-1, with D hard to call. Germline V gene data show CDR1 as SQVTM and CDR2 as ANQGSEA. Between the trimmed V and J ends, which lost 2 bases and 9 bases, there was a span of 13 bases. The CDR3 extends over 12 amino acids.

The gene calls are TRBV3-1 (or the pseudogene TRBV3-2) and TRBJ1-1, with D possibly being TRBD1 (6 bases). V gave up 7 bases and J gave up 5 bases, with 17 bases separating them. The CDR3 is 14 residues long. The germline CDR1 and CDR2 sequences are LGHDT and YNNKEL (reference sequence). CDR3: CASTPRGGGTEAFF. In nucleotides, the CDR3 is TGTGCCAGCACCCCCAGAGGGGGAGGGACTGAAGCTTTCTTT.

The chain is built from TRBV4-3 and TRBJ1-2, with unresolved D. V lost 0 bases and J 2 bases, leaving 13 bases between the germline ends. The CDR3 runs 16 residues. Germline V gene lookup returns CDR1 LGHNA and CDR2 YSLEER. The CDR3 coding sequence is TGCGCCAGCAGCCAAGAACGCCAGGTTGCAAACTATGGCTACACCTTC. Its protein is CASSQERQVANYGYTF.

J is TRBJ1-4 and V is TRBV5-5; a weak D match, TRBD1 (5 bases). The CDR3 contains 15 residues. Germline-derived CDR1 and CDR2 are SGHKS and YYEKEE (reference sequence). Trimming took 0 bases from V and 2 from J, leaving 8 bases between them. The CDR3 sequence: CASSLVGGTNEKLFF. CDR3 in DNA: TGTGCCAGCAGCTTGGTTGGGGGGACTAATGAAAAACTGTTTTTT.

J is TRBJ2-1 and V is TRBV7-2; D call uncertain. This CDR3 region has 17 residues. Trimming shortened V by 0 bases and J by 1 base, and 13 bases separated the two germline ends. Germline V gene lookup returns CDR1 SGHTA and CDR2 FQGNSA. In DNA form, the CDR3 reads TGTGCCAGCAGCTTAGCCCAATTGGCCAGATCCTACAATGAGCAGTTCTTC. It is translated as CASSLAQLARSYNEQFF. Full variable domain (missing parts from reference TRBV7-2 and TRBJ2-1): GAGVSQSPSNKVTEKGKDVELRCDPISGHTALYWYRQSLGQGLEFLIYFQGNSAPDKSGLPSDRFSAERTGGSVSTLTIQRTQQEDSAVYLCASSLAQLARSYNEQFFGPGTRLTVL.

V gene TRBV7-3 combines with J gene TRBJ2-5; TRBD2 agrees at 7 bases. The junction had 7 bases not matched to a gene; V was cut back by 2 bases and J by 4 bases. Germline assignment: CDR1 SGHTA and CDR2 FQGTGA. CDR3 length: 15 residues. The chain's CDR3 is CASSLQAGRGETQYF. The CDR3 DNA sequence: TGTGCCAGCAGCTTACAAGCGGGGAGAGGAGAGACCCAGTACTTC. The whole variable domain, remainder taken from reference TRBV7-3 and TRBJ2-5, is GAGVSQTPSNKVTEKGKYVELRCDPISGHTALYWYRQSLGQGPEFLIYFQGTGAADDSGLPNDRFFAVRPEGSVSTLKIQRTERGDSAVYLCASSLQAGRGETQYFGPGTRLLVL.

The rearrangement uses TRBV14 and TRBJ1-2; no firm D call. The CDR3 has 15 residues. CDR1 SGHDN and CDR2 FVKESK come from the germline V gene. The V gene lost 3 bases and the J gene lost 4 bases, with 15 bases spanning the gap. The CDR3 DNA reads TGTGCCAGCAGCCACTTGTTCGGGGTCGGCTATGGCTACACCTTC. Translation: CASSHLFGVGYGYTF.

The DNA for the CDR3 is TGTGCCAGCAGCTCTCTACCCGGCACAGATACGCAGTATTTT. Translating it yields CASSSLPGTDTQYF. The chain uses TRBV7-6 and TRBJ2-3; D not resolved. Germline CDR1 and CDR2: SGHVS and FNYEAQ. Trimming left V 4 bases short and J 1 base short, with 9 bases between. The CDR3 runs to 14 residues.